This T cell receptor (beta chain) was documented in a study of cytomegalovirus exposure and HLA in healthy donors. Broader study findings: The listing of 150 to 200 TCR beta chains classed them as cytomegalovirus-associated.

Profiling relied on immunoSEQ multiplex PCR, and the TCRdb table lists in-frame clones only, not all of them. The sample has about 360,000 clones; roughly 90% are singletons. Germline V gene sequence: CDR1 SGHDT, CDR2 YYEEEE. The trim removed 1 base at V and 0 bases at J, leaving 4 bases unmatched. This CDR3 has 16 residues. In the case of this clone: The antigen is undetermined.

The TCR sequence derives from a woman between 18 and 29 years old in good health and CMV-seronegative. Sequencing input: PBMCs. The chain employs TRBV5-6 and TRBJ1-3; 7 positions match TRBD1. In DNA, the CDR3 is TGTGCCAGCAGCTTGACAGGGGCGAGCTCTGGAAACACCATATATTTT. Translation gives CASSLTGASSGNTIYF.